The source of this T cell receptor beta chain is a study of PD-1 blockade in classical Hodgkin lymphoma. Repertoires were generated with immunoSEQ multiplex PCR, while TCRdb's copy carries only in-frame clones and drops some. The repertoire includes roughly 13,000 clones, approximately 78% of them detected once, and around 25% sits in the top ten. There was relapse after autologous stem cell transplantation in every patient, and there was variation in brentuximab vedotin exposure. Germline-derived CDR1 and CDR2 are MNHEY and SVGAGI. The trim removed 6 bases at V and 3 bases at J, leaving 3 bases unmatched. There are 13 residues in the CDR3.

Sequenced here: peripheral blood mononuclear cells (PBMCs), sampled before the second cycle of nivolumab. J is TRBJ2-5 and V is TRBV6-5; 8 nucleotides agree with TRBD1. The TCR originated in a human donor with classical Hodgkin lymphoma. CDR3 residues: CASRTQGEETQYF. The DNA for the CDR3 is TGTGCCAGCAGAACACAGGGGGAAGAGACCCAGTACTTC.